Below, 18 T cell receptor beta chains from the same sample are listed, as sequenced in a study of cytomegalovirus exposure and HLA in healthy donors. The primer mix had 60 Vbeta and 13 Jbeta primers. TCRdb's table, derived via immunoSEQ multiplex PCR, lists solely in-frame clones and lacks some. The repertoire consists of under 200,000 clones, with around 78% occurring once and the leading ten covering roughly 2%. Material: PBMCs. The receptor source for this set is a man aged 25 to 45 in good health and CMV-seronegative.

The rearrangement links TRBV28 to TRBJ1-1, with 7 bases identical to TRBD1. This CDR3 contains 15 residues. Per the germline V gene, CDR1 is MDHEN and CDR2 is SYDVKM. V lost 7 bases, J lost 6 bases, and 14 bases stayed unmatched. The CDR3: CASILVQGVLAEAFF. CDR3 nucleotide sequence: TGTGCCAGCATTCTTGTCCAGGGGGTTTTAGCTGAAGCTTTCTTT.

V and J are TRBV25-1 and TRBJ2-5, with 7 bases aligning to TRBD1. The CDR3 has 16 amino acids. V lost 3 bases and J lost 1; bases outside the gene matches: 8. CDR1 is MGHDK, CDR2 SYGVNS, per germline. The CDR3 bases are TGTGCCAGCAGTGACCGTAGACAGGGCCCCCAAGAGACCCAGTACTTC. This codes for CASSDRRQGPQETQYF.

In this sample, this clone turned up once. The V and J genes are TRBV10-3 and TRBJ1-2, with TRBD1 identical over 9 bases. Germline loops: CDR1 ENHRY, CDR2 SYGVKD. Unmatched junction bases numbered 3, after V lost 5 bases and J lost 8 bases. This CDR3 is built from 12 residues. The CDR3 DNA follows: TGTGCCATCAGTCGACAGGGGGAAGGCTACACCTTC. It is translated as CAISRQGEGYTF.

The rearrangement links TRBV27 to TRBJ2-1; 9 nucleotides match TRBD2. Germline CDR1 and CDR2: MNHEY and SMNVEV (reference sequence). V shed 6 bases, J shed 4 bases, and the junction held 13 bases outside the gene matches. This CDR3 has 17 residues. This CDR3 reads CASSLRPGLANYNEQFF. The CDR3 bases are TGTGCCAGCAGCCTTAGACCGGGACTAGCCAATTACAATGAGCAGTTCTTC.

The rearrangement joins TRBV5-5 to TRBJ2-2, with TRBD1 identical over 8 bases. There are 15 residues in the CDR3. Unmatched junction bases numbered 8, after V lost 3 bases and J lost 7 bases. Germline V gene sequence: CDR1 SGHKS, CDR2 YYEKEE (reference sequence). The CDR3 region is CASSSRQGWVGELFF. CDR3 DNA sequence: TGTGCCAGCAGCTCCAGACAGGGGTGGGTCGGGGAGCTGTTTTTT.

This chain links TRBV4-2 with TRBJ2-7; 10 nucleotides match TRBD2. The CDR3 extends over 15 amino acids. CDR1 and CDR2 (germline): LGHNA, YNFKEQ. The ends lost 3 bases at V and 4 bases at J; junction bases unmatched: 6. The CDR3: CASSHGTSGIYEQYF. As DNA, the CDR3 is TGTGCCAGCAGCCACGGAACTAGCGGGATTTACGAGCAGTACTTC.

In this sample, this clone turned up once. The chain is built from TRBV28 and TRBJ1-5; D is unresolved. Germline V gene lookup returns CDR1 MDHEN and CDR2 SYDVKM. This CDR3 spans 14 amino acids. V lost 3 bases and J lost 1, with 7 bases in between. CDR3 nucleotide sequence: TGTGCCAGCAGTTTTCGCAGAAGCAATCAGCCCCAGCATTTT. Amino acid sequence: CASSFRRSNQPQHF.

This clone was picked up one time. This chain joins TRBV5-1 and TRBJ1-1; tentatively, D is TRBD1 (5 bases). V was pared by 0 bases and J by 2 bases, with 11 bases between. CDR3 length equals 15 residues. Germline V lookup: CDR1 SGHRS, CDR2 YFSETQ. The CDR3 nucleotides read TGCGCCAGCAGCTTGGCGGGGGGAGGAAACACTGAAGCTTTCTTT. Translated: CASSLAGGGNTEAFF. Using reference TRBV5-1 and TRBJ1-1 for the parts outside the CDR3, the full variable domain is KAGVTQTPRYLIKTRGQQVTLSCSPISGHRSVSWYQQTPGQGLQFLFEYFSETQRNKGNFPGRFSGRQFSNSRSEMNVSTLELGDSALYLCASSLAGGGNTEAFFGQGTRLTVV.

This rearrangement joins TRBV9 to TRBJ1-1, with a tentative D call TRBD1 (6 bases). Trimming took 0 bases from V and 0 from J, leaving 9 bases between them. The germline V gene encodes CDR1 SGDLS and CDR2 YYNGEE. The CDR3 sequence is 15 residues long. CDR3 nucleotide sequence: TGTGCCAGCAGCGTAGTTCAGGGGATGAACACTGAAGCTTTCTTT. It encodes CASSVVQGMNTEAFF.

J is TRBJ2-7 and V is TRBV13, with D possibly matching TRBD1 (6 bases). V lost 0 bases and J 0 bases, leaving 18 bases between the germline ends. There are 18 residues in the CDR3. CDR1 is PRHDT, CDR2 FYEKMQ, per germline (reference sequence). As DNA, the CDR3 is TGTGCCAGCAGCTTAGGGCCCCCCCGGGACACCCACTCCTACGAGCAGTACTTC. Encoded protein: CASSLGPPRDTHSYEQYF.

This chain connects TRBV2 to TRBJ1-5; D perhaps matches TRBD1 (6 bases). This CDR3 contains 13 residues. V was shortened by 6 bases and J by 3 bases, with 9 bases between the two germline ends. The germline CDR1 and CDR2 sequences are SNHLY and FYNNEI. The CDR3 coding sequence is TGTGCCAGCAGCCGGGACACCAATCAGCCCCAGCATTTT. Protein: CASSRDTNQPQHF.

The chain employs TRBV25-1 and TRBJ2-1; D gene unclear. V shed 1 base and J shed 10 bases, with 17 bases lying between them. Germline V gene data show CDR1 as MGHDK and CDR2 as SYGVNS. The CDR3 extends over 15 amino acids. The CDR3 nucleotides are TGTGCCAGCAGTGAATTTAATTCCCCAAAAGCGGAGCAGTTCTTC. Encoded protein: CASSEFNSPKAEQFF. The full variable domain, rest sourced from reference TRBV25-1 and TRBJ2-1, is EADIYQTPRYLVIGTGKKITLECSQTMGHDKMYWYQQDPGMELHLIHYSYGVNSTEKGDLSSESTVSRIRTEHFPLTLESARPSHTSQYLCASSEFNSPKAEQFFGPGTRLTVL.

V gene TRBV6-1 combines with J gene TRBJ1-1; D call uncertain. CDR3 length: 14 amino acids. Trimming shortened V by 6 bases and J by 1 base, and 12 bases separated the two germline ends. The germline gives CDR1 MNHNS, CDR2 SASEGT. The CDR3 DNA reads TGTGCCAGCAGGCATGAGAGTACGAACACTGAAGCTTTCTTT. Translated, it gives CASRHESTNTEAFF.

The CDR3 DNA reads TGTGCCAGCAGTGATGGACACATGAACACTGAAGCTTTCTTT. Encoded protein: CASSDGHMNTEAFF. J is TRBJ1-1 and V is TRBV2, with a weak D call TRBD1 (5 bases). From germline, CDR1 is SNHLY and CDR2 FYNNEI. The length of the CDR3 is 14 residues. V was shortened by 3 bases and J by 0 bases, with 8 bases between the two germline ends.

Remarks on this clone: The germline gene is not matched at one end of the junction; a read error may be the cause. The rearrangement joins TRBV19 to TRBJ1-6, with D maybe TRBD1 (5 bases). Germline V gene lookup returns CDR1 LNHDA and CDR2 SQIVND (reference sequence). The CDR3 consists of 14 residues. CDR3 protein: CASSIDSDSTVIYF. The CDR3 nucleotides read TGTGCCAGTAGTATAGATTCTGACAGCACCGTCATCTACTTT.

There are a few counts of this clone. The V and J genes are TRBV7-3 and TRBJ2-5, with 10 bases fitting TRBD2. Germline V gene data show CDR1 as SGHTA and CDR2 as FQGTGA. This CDR3 contains 15 residues. J was trimmed by 5 bases and V by 4 bases; bases with no gene match: 7. CDR3 in DNA: TGTGCCAGCAGCTCCCAAGCGGGAGGGCCTGAGACCCAGTACTTC. This translates into CASSSQAGGPETQYF.

DNA of the CDR3: TGTGCCAGCAGCCCCACCGGGACAGGGTTCGAAGCTTTCTTT. It codes for CASSPTGTGFEAFF. The chain combines TRBV6-5 with TRBJ1-1, with 9 bases identical to TRBD1. CDR1 is MNHEY, CDR2 SVGAGI, per germline. The CDR3 totals 14 residues. The V and J ends lost 6 bases and 8 bases, in that order; junction bases with no gene match: 10.

This chain uses TRBV30 with TRBJ1-5; 7 bases are a match to TRBD1. This CDR3 comprises 13 residues. Germline loops: CDR1 GTSNPN, CDR2 SVGIG (reference sequence). Germline trimming cut 6 bases from V and 2 bases from J; bases unmatched to any gene: 4. The CDR3 region has the DNA TGTGCCTGCCAGGGGGATGGCAATCAGCCCCAGCATTTT. It translates to CACQGDGNQPQHF.